This T cell receptor beta chain was recovered during a study of blood T cell repertoires in COVID-19 (dated by TCRdb to the early 2020s). Study-wide context: The collaborator samples originated in the United States, Italy and Spain and spanned the acute and convalescent phases of COVID-19. Nearly every sample came with metadata listing a de-identified subject ID, COVID-19 status, age in years and sex. Where available, HLA class I and class II types were taken from metadata supplied by the sample provider and were not determined by assay-based typing. Deeply sampled blood TCRbeta repertoires from subjects exposed to, actively infected with, or recovered from COVID-19 were included in the dataset. The repertoires were made available in a free public database intended to serve as a resource for research on the immune response to SARS-CoV-2. Samples came from the ongoing ImmuneRACE study (first 160 participants) plus 1,254 subjects from 6 global collaborators. The material from the prospective study consisted of cDNA or gDNA derived from T cells, B-cell-depleted T cells, or PBMCs. Beyond this particular receptor, the publication reports: How much clinical and demographic metadata was included differed by source and by participant, and the metadata was provided uncurated.

One collaborating source in Seattle enrolled patients during active infection and followed them longitudinally through the course of disease. Whole blood was collected in K2EDTA tubes by collaborating institutions according to the institutions' own protocols. For TCRbeta analysis, collaborator samples were shipped as frozen whole blood, as isolated PBMCs, or as DNA extracted from either sample type. TCRbeta CDR3 regions were amplified from genomic DNA by means of the immunoSEQ Assay, a bias-controlled multiplex PCR. The paper's processing steps were these. Nucleated cell counts per sample were estimated from amplification of reference gene primers within the assay. Sequence reads were collapsed and filtered to measure the absolute abundance of every unique TCRbeta CDR3 rearrangement. For each sample, productive Simpson clonality was calculated as the square root of Simpson's diversity index across productive rearrangements. Entries here come from immuneACCESS through TCRdb and include only in-frame sequences with V and J called. Some clones fail to appear in such tables; in the studies checked, an unresolved V gene covers under half of the shortfall, and the cause of the remainder is unknown. The D gene and trimming were derived from the DNA, and the V and J assignments and clone size from that table. Here the sample has roughly 64,000 clones; 78% occur a single time. The ten largest clonotypes hold 11% to 15% of the sample.

For CDR1 and CDR2, the germline V gene (reference sequence) lists SEHNR and FQNEAQ. From its cysteine to its phenylalanine, the CDR3 spans 12 amino acids. The kept DNA is CDR3 alone, 36 bases in frame from the first base. V is clipped by 7 bases and J by 7 bases, and the sequence between their germline boundaries is 13 bases long. In regard to this clone: Its antigen is not yet known. Base qualities are not recorded, but no much larger clone differs from it by a single base.

The sequencing sample was made of peripheral blood. The receptor was derived from a man aged 60 to 75 with COVID-19, enrolled during active disease. The chain employs TRBV7-9 and TRBJ2-5, with the D gene too uncertain to name. The CDR3 protein: CASTLTRGTQYF. The DNA reads as follows: TGTGCCAGCACACTAACCCGAGGGACCCAGTACTTC.